A single T cell receptor (beta chain) is shown here with its context. This sample is drawn from a study of blood T cell repertoires in COVID-19. TCRdb's copy holds only in-frame clones and misses some; the assay was immunoSEQ multiplex PCR. The sample comprises 150,000 or so clones, 79% of which are singletons, and approximately 7.6% rests with the top ten. Material for sequencing was peripheral blood. This sequence was found in a woman aged 55-70 years with COVID-19, enrolled during active disease.

The CDR3 is CASSLGPLRGGGETQYF. CDR3 nucleotides: TGTGCCAGCAGCTTAGGACCACTCCGGGGGGGAGGAGAGACCCAGTACTTC. The rearrangement uses TRBV7-6 and TRBJ2-5; the match to TRBD2 covers 8 bases. The germline V gene has CDR1 SGHVS and CDR2 FNYEAQ. V was clipped by 1 base and J by 4 bases; unmatched bases: 11. The CDR3 extends over 17 amino acids.